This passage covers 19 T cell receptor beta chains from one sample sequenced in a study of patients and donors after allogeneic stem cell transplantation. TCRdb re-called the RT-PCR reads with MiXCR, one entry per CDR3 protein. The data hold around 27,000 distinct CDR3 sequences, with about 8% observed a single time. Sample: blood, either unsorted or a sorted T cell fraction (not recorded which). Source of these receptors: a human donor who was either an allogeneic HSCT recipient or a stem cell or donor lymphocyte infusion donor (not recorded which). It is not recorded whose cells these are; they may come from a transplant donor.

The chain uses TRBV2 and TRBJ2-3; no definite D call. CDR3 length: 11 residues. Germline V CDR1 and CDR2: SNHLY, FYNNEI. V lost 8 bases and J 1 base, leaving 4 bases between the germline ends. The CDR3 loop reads CASGRTDTQYF. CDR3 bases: TGTGCCAGCGGCCGCACAGATACGCAGTATTTT.

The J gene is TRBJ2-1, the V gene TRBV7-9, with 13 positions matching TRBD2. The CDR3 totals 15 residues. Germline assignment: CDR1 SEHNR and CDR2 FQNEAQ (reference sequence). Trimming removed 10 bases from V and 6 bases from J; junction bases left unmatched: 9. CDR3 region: CATRPGTSGTNEQFF. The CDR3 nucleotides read TGTGCCACACGACCCGGGACTAGCGGGACCAATGAGCAGTTCTTC.

The CDR3 nucleotides read TGTGCCAGCAGCTTTTGGGGTCGTGAGCAGTACTTC. Translating it yields CASSFWGREQYF. The chain uses TRBV11-3 and TRBJ2-7; D unresolved. The ends were cut back, 3 bases at V and 7 bases at J, with 10 bases in the middle. Germline CDR1 is SGHNT and CDR2 is YENEEA. The length of the CDR3 is 12 residues.

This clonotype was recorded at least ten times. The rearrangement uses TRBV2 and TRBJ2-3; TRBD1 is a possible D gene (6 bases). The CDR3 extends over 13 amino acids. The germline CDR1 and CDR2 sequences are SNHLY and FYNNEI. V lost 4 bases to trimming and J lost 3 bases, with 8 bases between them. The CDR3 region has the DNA TGTGCCAGCAGTGTCCAGGGGACAGATACGCAGTATTTT. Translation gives CASSVQGTDTQYF.

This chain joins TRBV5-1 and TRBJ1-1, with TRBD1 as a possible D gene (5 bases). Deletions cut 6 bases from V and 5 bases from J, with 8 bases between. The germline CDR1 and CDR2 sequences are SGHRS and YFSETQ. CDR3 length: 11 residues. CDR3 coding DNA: TGCGCCAGCACCTCAGGGACTGAAGCTTTCTTT. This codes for CASTSGTEAFF. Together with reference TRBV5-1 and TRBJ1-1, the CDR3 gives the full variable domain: KAGVTQTPRYLIKTRGQQVTLSCSPISGHRSVSWYQQTPGQGLQFLFEYFSETQRNKGNFPGRFSGRQFSNSRSEMNVSTLELGDSALYLCASTSGTEAFFGQGTRLTVV.

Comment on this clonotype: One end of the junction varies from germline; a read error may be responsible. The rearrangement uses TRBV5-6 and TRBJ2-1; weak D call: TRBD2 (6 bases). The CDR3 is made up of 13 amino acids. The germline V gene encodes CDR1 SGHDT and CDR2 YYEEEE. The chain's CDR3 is CAGSPSTSIEQFF. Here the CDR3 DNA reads TGTGCCGGCAGCCCCTCGACTAGTATTGAGCAGTTCTTC.

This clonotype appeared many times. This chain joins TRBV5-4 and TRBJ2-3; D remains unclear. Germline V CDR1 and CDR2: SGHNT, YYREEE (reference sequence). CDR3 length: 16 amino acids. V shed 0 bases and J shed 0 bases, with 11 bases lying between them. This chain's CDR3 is CASSLDLTSSTDTQYF. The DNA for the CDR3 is TGTGCCAGCAGCTTGGATCTGACGTCTAGCACAGATACGCAGTATTTT. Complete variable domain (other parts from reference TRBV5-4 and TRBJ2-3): ETGVTQSPTHLIKTRGQQVTLRCSSQSGHNTVSWYQQALGQGPQFIFQYYREEENGRGNFPPRFSGLQFPNYSSELNVNALELDDSALYLCASSLDLTSSTDTQYFGPGTRLTVL.

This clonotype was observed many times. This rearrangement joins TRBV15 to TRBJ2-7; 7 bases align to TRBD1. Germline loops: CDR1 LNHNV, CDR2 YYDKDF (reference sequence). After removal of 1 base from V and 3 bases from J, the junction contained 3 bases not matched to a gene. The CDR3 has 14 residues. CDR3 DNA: TGTGCCACCAGCAGAGGGGGACAGAACTACGAGCAGTACTTC. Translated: CATSRGGQNYEQYF.

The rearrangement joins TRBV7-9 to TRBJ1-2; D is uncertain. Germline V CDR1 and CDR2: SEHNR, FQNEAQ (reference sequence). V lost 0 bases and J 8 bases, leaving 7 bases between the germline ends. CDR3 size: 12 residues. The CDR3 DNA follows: TGTGCCAGCAGCTTAGCTGTAGGAGGCTACACCTTC. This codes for CASSLAVGGYTF.

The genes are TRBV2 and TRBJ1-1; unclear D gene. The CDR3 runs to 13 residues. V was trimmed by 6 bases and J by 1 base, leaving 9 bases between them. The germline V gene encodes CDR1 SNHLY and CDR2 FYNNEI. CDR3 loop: CASRIRSNTEAFF. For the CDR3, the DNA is TGTGCCAGCAGGATCAGATCGAACACTGAAGCTTTCTTT.

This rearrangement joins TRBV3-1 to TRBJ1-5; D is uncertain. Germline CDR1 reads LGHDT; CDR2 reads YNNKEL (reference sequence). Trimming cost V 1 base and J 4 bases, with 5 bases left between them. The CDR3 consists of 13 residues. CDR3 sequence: CASSQVGNQPQHF. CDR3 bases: TGTGCCAGCAGCCAAGTGGGTAATCAGCCCCAGCATTTT.

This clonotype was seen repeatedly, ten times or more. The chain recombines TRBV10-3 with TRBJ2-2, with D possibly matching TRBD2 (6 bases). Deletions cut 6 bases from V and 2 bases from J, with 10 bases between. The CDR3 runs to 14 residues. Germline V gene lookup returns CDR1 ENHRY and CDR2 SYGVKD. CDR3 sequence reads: CAIRSGLNTGELFF. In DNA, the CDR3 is TGTGCCATCAGGTCGGGACTCAACACCGGGGAGCTGTTTTTT.

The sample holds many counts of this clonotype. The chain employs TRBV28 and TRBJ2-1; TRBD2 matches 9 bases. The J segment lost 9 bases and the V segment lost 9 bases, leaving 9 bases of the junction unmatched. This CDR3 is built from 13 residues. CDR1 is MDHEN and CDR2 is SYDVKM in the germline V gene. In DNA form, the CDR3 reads TGTGCCAGTGGGACTAGCCGCTGGGGTGAGCAGTTCTTC. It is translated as CASGTSRWGEQFF.

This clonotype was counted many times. CDR3 in amino acids: CASSTLWGDTQYF. CDR3 in DNA: TGTGCCAGCAGTACATTATGGGGGGATACGCAGTATTTT. The V gene is TRBV25-1, the J gene TRBJ2-3; D possibly uses TRBD1 or TRBD2 (5 bases each). V was pared by 5 bases and J by 6 bases, with 12 bases between. The CDR3 consists of 13 residues. Per the germline V gene, CDR1 is MGHDK and CDR2 is SYGVNS.

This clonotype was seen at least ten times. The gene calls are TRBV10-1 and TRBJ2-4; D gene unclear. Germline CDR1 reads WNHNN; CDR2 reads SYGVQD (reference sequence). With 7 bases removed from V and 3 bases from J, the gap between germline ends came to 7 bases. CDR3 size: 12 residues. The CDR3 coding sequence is TGCGCCAGCATGTATAGCAAAAACATTCAGTACTTC. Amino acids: CASMYSKNIQYF.

CDR3 protein: CASSQRRQGRQKGLGNQPQHF. Written as DNA, the CDR3 is TGCGCCAGCAGTCAACGGAGGCAGGGAAGGCAAAAAGGCTTAGGCAATCAGCCCCAGCATTTT. This chain uses TRBV23-1 with TRBJ1-5; D might be TRBD1 (5 bases). TRBV23-1 is labeled an ORF, and its function is uncertain. The CDR3 extends over 21 amino acids. V shed 2 bases and J shed 2 bases, with 28 bases lying between them.

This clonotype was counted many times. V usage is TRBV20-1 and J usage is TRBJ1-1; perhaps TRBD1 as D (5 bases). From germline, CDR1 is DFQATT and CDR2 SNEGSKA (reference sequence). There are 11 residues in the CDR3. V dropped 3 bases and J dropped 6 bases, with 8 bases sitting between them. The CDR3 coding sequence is TGCAGTGCTAGCGGGGGGTCTGAAGCTTTCTTT. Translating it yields CSASGGSEAFF.

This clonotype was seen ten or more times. The CDR3 here is CSARGTGDTEAFF. The CDR3 DNA reads TGCAGTGCTAGAGGGACAGGGGACACTGAAGCTTTCTTT. The chain combines TRBV20-1 with TRBJ1-1; 9 nucleotides align to TRBD1. Trimming removed 1 base from V and 3 bases from J; junction bases left unmatched: 0. The CDR3 is 13 amino acids. CDR1 and CDR2 (germline): DFQATT, SNEGSKA (reference sequence).

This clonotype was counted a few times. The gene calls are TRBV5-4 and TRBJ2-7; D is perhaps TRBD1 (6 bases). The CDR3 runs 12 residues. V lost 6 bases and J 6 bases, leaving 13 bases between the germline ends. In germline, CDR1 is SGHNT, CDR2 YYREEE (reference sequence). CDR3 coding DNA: TGTGCCAGCACCCCAGGGGTTATCGAGCAGTACTTC. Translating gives CASTPGVIEQYF.